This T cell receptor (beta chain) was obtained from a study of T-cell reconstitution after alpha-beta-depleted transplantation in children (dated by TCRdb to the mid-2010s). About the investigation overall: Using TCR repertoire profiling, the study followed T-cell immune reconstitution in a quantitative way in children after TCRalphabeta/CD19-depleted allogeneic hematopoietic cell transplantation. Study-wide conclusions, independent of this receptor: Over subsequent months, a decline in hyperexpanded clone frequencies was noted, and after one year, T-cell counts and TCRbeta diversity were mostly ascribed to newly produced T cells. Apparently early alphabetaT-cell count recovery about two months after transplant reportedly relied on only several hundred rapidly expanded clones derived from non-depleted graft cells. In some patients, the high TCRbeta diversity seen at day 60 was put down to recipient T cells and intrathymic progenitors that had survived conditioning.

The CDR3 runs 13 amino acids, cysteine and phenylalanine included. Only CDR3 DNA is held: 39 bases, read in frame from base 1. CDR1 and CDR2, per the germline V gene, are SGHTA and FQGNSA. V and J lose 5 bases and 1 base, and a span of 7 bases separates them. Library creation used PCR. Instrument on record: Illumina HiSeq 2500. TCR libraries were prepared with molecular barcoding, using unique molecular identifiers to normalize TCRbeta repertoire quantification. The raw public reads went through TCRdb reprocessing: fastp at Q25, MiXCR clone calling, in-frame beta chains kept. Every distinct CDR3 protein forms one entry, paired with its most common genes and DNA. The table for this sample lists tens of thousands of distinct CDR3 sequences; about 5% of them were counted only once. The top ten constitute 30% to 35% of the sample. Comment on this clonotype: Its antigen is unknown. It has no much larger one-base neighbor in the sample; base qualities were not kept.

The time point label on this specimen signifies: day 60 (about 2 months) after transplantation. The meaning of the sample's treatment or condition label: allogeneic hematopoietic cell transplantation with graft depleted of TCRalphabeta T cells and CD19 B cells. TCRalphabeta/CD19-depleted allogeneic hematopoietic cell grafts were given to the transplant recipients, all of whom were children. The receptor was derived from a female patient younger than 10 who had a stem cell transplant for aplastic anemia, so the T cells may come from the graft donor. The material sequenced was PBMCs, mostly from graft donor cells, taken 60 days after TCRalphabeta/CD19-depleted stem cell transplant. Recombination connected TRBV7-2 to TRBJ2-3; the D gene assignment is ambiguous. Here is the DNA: TGTGCCAGCAGCCATCGGGGCACAGATACGCAGTATTTT. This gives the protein CASSHRGTDTQYF. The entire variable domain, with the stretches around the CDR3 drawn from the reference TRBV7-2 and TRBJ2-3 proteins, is GAGVSQSPSNKVTEKGKDVELRCDPISGHTALYWYRQSLGQGLEFLIYFQGNSAPDKSGLPSDRFSAERTGGSVSTLTIQRTQQEDSAVYLCASSHRGTDTQYFGPGTRLTVL.